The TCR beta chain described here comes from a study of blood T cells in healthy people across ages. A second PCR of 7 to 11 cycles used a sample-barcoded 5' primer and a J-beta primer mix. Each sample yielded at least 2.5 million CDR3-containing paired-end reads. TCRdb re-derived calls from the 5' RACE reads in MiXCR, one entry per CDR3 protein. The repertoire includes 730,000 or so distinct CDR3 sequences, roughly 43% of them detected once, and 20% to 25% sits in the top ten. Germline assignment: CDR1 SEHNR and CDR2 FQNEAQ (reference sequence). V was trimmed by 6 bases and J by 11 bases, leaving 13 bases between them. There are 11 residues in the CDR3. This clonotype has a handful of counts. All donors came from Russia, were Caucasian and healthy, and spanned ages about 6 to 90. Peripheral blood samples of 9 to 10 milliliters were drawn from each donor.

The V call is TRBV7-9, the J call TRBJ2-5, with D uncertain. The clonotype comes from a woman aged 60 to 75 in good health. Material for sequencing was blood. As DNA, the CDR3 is TGTGCCAGCAGTCAGTCCAATGAGCAGTACTTC. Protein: CASSQSNEQYF.